This is a list of T cell receptor beta chains from one sample in a study of vaccination and CD4 T cells after COVID-19. Their target antigens are unknown. MiXCR, run by TCRdb on the PCR reads, gives a single entry per CDR3 protein. Found here are more than 25,000 distinct CDR3 sequences, about 66% of them singletons; the top ten hold less than 20%. Specimen: CD4+ T cells from blood, cultured in vitro, collected after SARS-CoV-2 vaccination. The receptors here all came from a human donor who received a COVID-19 vaccine. Each CDR3 is given with its conserved first and last residue. D genes are given only for firm matches. The size entry is marked missing in some rows and otherwise reads once, few, many or a size class.

>.|TRBV7-9|TRBJ1-3|.
TGTGCCAGCAGCTTAGAAGCCCTTGGAGTCTCTGGAAACACCATATATTTT
CASSLEALGVSGNTIYF
>TRBD1|TRBV5-1|TRBJ1-1|.
TGCGCCAGCAGCTTGAGCCCCGCCGGACAGGTGGACACTGAAGCTTTCTTT
CASSLSPAGQVDTEAFF
>TRBD1|TRBV5-6|TRBJ1-2|.
TGTGCCAGCAGCACGATTGGGACAGCCCTTAACTATGGCTACACCTTC
CASSTIGTALNYGYTF
>.|TRBV14|TRBJ2-5|few
TGTGCCAGCAGCCGTTCTCTTAAGCAGGCAGAGACCCAGTACTTC
CASSRSLKQAETQYF
>TRBD2|TRBV20-1|TRBJ2-7|.
TGCAGTGCTAGAGATCAGGGACTAGCGGGGCCATACGAGCAGTACTTC
CSARDQGLAGPYEQYF
>TRBD2|TRBV4-2|TRBJ2-1|.
TGTGCCAGCAGCCCCAGGGTAGCGGGGGGGCAGTACAATGAGCAGTTCTTC
CASSPRVAGGQYNEQFF
>TRBD1|TRBV6-1|TRBJ1-1|.
TGTGCCAGCAGTAGAAAGACAGGGGAGGGTACTGAAGCTTTCTTT
CASSRKTGEGTEAFF
>.|TRBV11-2|TRBJ1-4|once
TGTGCCAGCAGCTTAGATCGGAGGCTGTTTTTT
CASSLDRRLFF
>TRBD2|TRBV11-2|TRBJ2-3|.
TGTGCCAGCAGCTTAGTCCCCAGGACGTTAGCGGGGAGACACACAGATACGCAGTATTTT
CASSLVPRTLAGRHTDTQYF
>TRBD1|TRBV10-3|TRBJ1-2|.
TGTGCCATCAGTGACAGGGACAGGCCGGGGGGCTATGGCTACACCTTC
CAISDRDRPGGYGYTF
>.|TRBV7-2|TRBJ2-7|.
TGTGCCAGCAGCTTTGGTGGGGGTGCAACCTACGAGCAGTACTTC
CASSFGGGATYEQYF
>.|TRBV12-3/TRBV12-4|TRBJ2-1|.
TGTGCCAGCAGTACACCCAATAGGGGGGACAATGAGCAGTTCTTC
CASSTPNRGDNEQFF
>TRBD2|TRBV4-2|TRBJ2-1|.
TGTGCCAGCAGCCAAGAGGGAGGACTAGCGGGGGGGCGTTACAATGAGCAGTTCTTC
CASSQEGGLAGGRYNEQFF
>.|TRBV19|TRBJ1-5|.
TGTGCCAGCCAATTCGACAGAGATCAGCCCCAGCATTTT
CASQFDRDQPQHF
>TRBD2|TRBV7-6|TRBJ2-3|.
TGTGCCAGCAGCTTAGCTGGCGGGGGGGCCGAGACAGATACGCAGTATTTT
CASSLAGGGAETDTQYF
>TRBD1|TRBV12-3/TRBV12-4|TRBJ1-5|.
TGTGCCAGCAGTAGACAGGGTTACGGTCAGCCCCAGCATTTT
CASSRQGYGQPQHF
>.|TRBV5-1|TRBJ2-3|.
TGCGCCAGCAGCTTGGAGGGGTTGGCAGATACGCAGTATTTT
CASSLEGLADTQYF
>TRBD2|TRBV2|TRBJ2-5|.
TGTGCTAGCAGTATTATACTAGCGGTGTCAAAAGAGACCCAGTACTTC
CASSIILAVSKETQYF
>TRBD1|TRBV20-1|TRBJ1-1|.
TGCAGTGCTAGAGATCCGGGACAGGGCCGTTATCGACCTATGAACACTGAAGCTTTCTTT
CSARDPGQGRYRPMNTEAFF
>.|TRBV2|TRBJ1-3|once
TGTGCCAGCAGTGTAAGCTCTGGAAACACCATATATTTT
CASSVSSGNTIYF
>.|TRBV3-1|TRBJ1-2|.
TGTGCCAGCAGCCAAGCATGGGGGTTTGGTGACTATGGCTACACCTTC
CASSQAWGFGDYGYTF
>.|TRBV5-5|TRBJ1-2|.
TGTGCCAGCAGCTTGACCGGGACGGATTATGGCTACACCTTC
CASSLTGTDYGYTF
>.|TRBV10-3|TRBJ1-1|.
TGTGCCATCAAGACAGAGATGAACACTGAAGCTTTCTTT
CAIKTEMNTEAFF
>.|TRBV6-5|TRBJ1-1|.
TGTGCCAGCAGTTACTCGGGGGCGGGGGGCACTGAAGCTTTCTTT
CASSYSGAGGTEAFF
>.|TRBV11-3|TRBJ2-7|.
TGTGCCAGCAGCTCCACCAGGGGATCCTACGAGCAGTACTTC
CASSSTRGSYEQYF
>.|TRBV15|TRBJ2-7|.
TGTGCCACCAGCAGAGATCTCGGGCAGCCCTACGAGCAGTACTTC
CATSRDLGQPYEQYF
>TRBD1|TRBV29-1|TRBJ1-1|.
TGCAGCGTTGTGGACAGGGGTGGGAACACTGAAGCTTTCTTT
CSVVDRGGNTEAFF
>.|TRBV11-3|TRBJ1-6|few
TGTGCCAGCGCTCCCACGGCCGGTAATTCACCCCTCCACTTT
CASAPTAGNSPLHF
>TRBD1|TRBV24-1|TRBJ2-1|.
TGTGCCACCAGTGCCGCCGGACAGGGGAGCTCCTACAATGAGCAGTTCTTC
CATSAAGQGSSYNEQFF
>TRBD2|TRBV14|TRBJ2-7|.
TGTGCCAGCAGCCAGGCGCTAGCGGGCCTCTCAGAGCAGTACTTC
CASSQALAGLSEQYF
>.|TRBV15|TRBJ1-4|few
TGTGCCACCAGCAGAGCAGTGGATGAAAAACTGTTTTTT
CATSRAVDEKLFF
>.|TRBV2|TRBJ1-2|.
TGTGCCAGCAGTGAAAGGCGGCCAGGGAACAACTATGGCTACACCTTC
CASSERRPGNNYGYTF
>.|TRBV6-1|TRBJ2-2|.
TGTGCCAGCAGGGTCCGAATAAGCCTCACCGGGGAGCTGTTTTTT
CASRVRISLTGELFF
>.|TRBV20-1|TRBJ1-1|.
TGCAGTGCTAGATCGGGGGCTCCTGAAGCTTTCTTT
CSARSGAPEAFF
>.|TRBV5-5|TRBJ1-1|.
TGTGCCAGCAGCTTGGGCGGGACCCAGCGGACTGAAGCTTTCTTT
CASSLGGTQRTEAFF
>TRBD1|TRBV30|TRBJ1-4|few
TGTGCCTGGGGGACAGGCACTAATGAAAAACTGTTTTTT
CAWGTGTNEKLFF
>.|TRBV6-1|TRBJ2-2|.
TGTGCCAGCAGTCCCCGAGCCGGGGAGCTGTTTTTT
CASSPRAGELFF
>.|TRBV20-1|TRBJ1-3|.
TGCAGTGCTAGAGGAGCTCGAAGATCGAACTCTGGAAACACCATATATTTT
CSARGARRSNSGNTIYF
>TRBD2|TRBV7-9|TRBJ2-6|.
TGTGCCAGCAGCTTAGGCGCCCGCGGGGGGAGCGGGGCCAACGTCCTGACTTTC
CASSLGARGGSGANVLTF
>.|TRBV7-2|TRBJ2-5|few
TGTGCCAGCAGCCCCCCGGTCCCCTACCCCCAAGAGACCCAGTACTTC
CASSPPVPYPQETQYF
>.|TRBV20-1|TRBJ1-1|few
TGCAGTGCTAGCCCCAGTGAGCGGGGCGGTCCGGGCACTGAAGCTTTCTTT
CSASPSERGGPGTEAFF
>TRBD1|TRBV24-1|TRBJ2-5|few
TGTGCCACCAGTGATTCGACCGGGACAGGGGGCGGGGAGACCCAGTACTTC
CATSDSTGTGGGETQYF